This T cell receptor beta chain is drawn from a study of post-analysis software for immune sequencing data. This clonotype was picked up many times. Its target is not known. Study-wide findings and caveats: With F measure, samples from one preparation batch clustered together strongly. Normalized Chao1 diversity was significantly reduced in patients versus controls. There were about 5 TRBV segments more frequent in patients than controls, and TRBV5-6, TRBV5-1 and TRBV20-1 were among them.

cDNA libraries of TCR beta carried unique molecular identifiers. TCRdb reanalysed the PCR reads using MiXCR and keeps one entry per CDR3 protein. The sample contains over 250,000 distinct CDR3 sequences, about 38% of which appear only once. V was clipped by 10 bases and J by 8 bases, with 12 bases between them. CDR1 is SEHNR and CDR2 is FQNEAQ in the germline V gene (reference sequence). This CDR3 region has 11 residues. The receptor was isolated from a girl aged 5-17 years with multiple sclerosis. This chain connects TRBV7-9 to TRBJ2-1; possibly TRBD1 for D (6 bases). The sequencing input was blood. CDR3 sequence reads: CATRGDDEQFF. CDR3 in DNA: TGTGCCACCAGGGGTGACGATGAGCAGTTCTTC.